A selection of T cell receptor beta chains follows, all from one sample in a study of blood T cells in healthy people across ages. TCRdb reanalysed the 5' RACE reads using MiXCR and keeps one entry per CDR3 protein. The profile shows 1.8 million or so distinct CDR3 sequences, about two fifths of them singletons. Sequenced: blood. The receptors shown here come from a human donor in good health. The CDR3 runs from the conserved cysteine through the conserved F or W. Each record gives: V gene, clone size, D gene, J gene, CDR3 length, CDR3 protein, CDR3 DNA. A D gene is named only where the DNA matches it firmly. Rows may omit the clone size; those that give it use once, few, many or a size class.

>TRBV29-1|few|TRBD1|TRBJ2-4|13
CSVETQGVDIQYF
TGCAGCGTTGAAACCCAGGGGGTGGACATTCAGTACTTC
>TRBV12-3/TRBV12-4|.|.|TRBJ1-2|16
CANTSLRGKFLYGYTF
TGTGCCAACACTTCACTGCGTGGCAAATTTTTATATGGCTACACCTTC
>TRBV6-2/TRBV6-3|.|.|TRBJ2-4|11
CTSSNQNIQYF
TGTACCAGCAGCAACCAAAACATTCAGTACTTC
>TRBV28|.|TRBD2|TRBJ2-3|15
CASSLPRGAVDTQYF
TGTGCCAGCAGTTTGCCGCGGGGGGCGGTAGATACGCAGTATTTT
>TRBV6-6|.|TRBD1|TRBJ1-1|13
CASTGTGGPEAFF
TGTGCCAGCACCGGGACAGGGGGTCCTGAAGCTTTCTTT
>TRBV9|.|.|TRBJ2-2|16
CASSVASKHSTGELFF
TGTGCCAGCAGCGTCGCTTCTAAGCATAGCACCGGGGAGCTGTTTTTT
>TRBV12-3/TRBV12-4|few|.|TRBJ1-2|14
CASSLAAYNYGYTF
TGTGCCAGCAGTTTAGCGGCGTATAACTATGGCTACACCTTC
>TRBV29-1|many|.|TRBJ2-5|12
CSVAPGVETQYF
TGCAGCGTTGCCCCAGGGGTGGAGACCCAGTACTTC
>TRBV28|once|.|TRBJ2-7|18
CASSLSPCTGSRSYEQYF
TGTGCCAGCAGTTTATCCCCGTGCACAGGGAGTCGTTCCTACGAGCAGTACTTC
>TRBV7-6|few|TRBD1|TRBJ1-1|14
CASSLAGTASEAFF
TGTGCCAGCAGCTTAGCCGGGACAGCTAGTGAAGCTTTCTTT
>TRBV27|few|TRBD2|TRBJ2-1|19
CASKERVGLAISSYNEQFF
TGTGCCAGCAAAGAGAGAGTGGGACTAGCGATCAGCTCCTACAATGAGCAGTTCTTC